The text below deals with one T cell receptor (beta chain). Its antigen is undetermined. Both 60 Vbeta primers and 13 Jbeta primers went into the PCR. Sequencing used immunoSEQ multiplex PCR; TCRdb keeps in-frame clones, though not all of them. This sample has 200,000 to 250,000 clones; just under 70% occur once, and the top ten carry 2.6%. This CDR3 spans 15 amino acids. Germline trimming cut 0 bases from V and 0 bases from J; bases unmatched to any gene: 0. The V gene's germline CDR1 is SGHRS and CDR2 YFSETQ. These data come from a study of cytomegalovirus exposure and HLA in healthy donors. In the study overall: Earlier sequencing of approximately 200 million T cells yielded 90 million to 140 million unique TCR beta sequences. Most genotyped donors, about four fifths of 300 to 400, had Caucasian-associated genetic ancestry. Study outcomes and limitations: Some V segments could not be told apart, so they were left out, TRBV6-2 and TRBV6-3 among them.

V and J are TRBV5-1 and TRBJ2-5, with 9 positions matching TRBD1. Sequencing was carried out using PBMCs. The sequence came from a man aged 40-49 years in good health and CMV-seropositive. The CDR3 sequence: CASSLGTGDQETQYF. The CDR3 bases are TGCGCCAGCAGCTTGGGGACAGGGGACCAAGAGACCCAGTACTTC.